The T cell receptor (beta chain) described here comes from a study of sequential checkpoint blockade in melanoma (dated by TCRdb to about 2019). Some background on the complete study: Patients were randomized 1:1 to first-line nivolumab followed by ipilimumab (arm A) or ipilimumab followed by nivolumab (arm B). Maintenance nivolumab was given following each of the two trial sequences.

Of note for this clone: Which antigen it targets is not known. Base qualities are missing; no much larger clone stands one base away.

Reading the germline V gene gives CDR1 MDHEN and CDR2 SYDVKM. The CDR3 starts with the cysteine, ends with the phenylalanine, and has 15 residues. CDR3 DNA is the only sequence kept; it has 45 bases, read in frame from the first base. Trimming costs V 7 bases and J 7 bases, and their ends lie 19 bases apart. What the research found in general, with its limitations: Validation of the response-prediction model combining TCR metrics and mutation burden is needed in larger, independent patient cohorts.

Explained via the paper, the treatment or condition label denotes: randomized to nivolumab then ipilimumab (arm A) or the reverse (arm B). No trial patient had received prior DNA-damaging chemotherapy. A FACS Aria II flow cytometer was used to sort live CD3+CD8+ cells that were negative for CD19 and CD56 from thawed PBMCs. The samples were obtained from melanoma patients enrolled in CheckMate 064, an open-label, randomized phase II trial testing sequential checkpoint blockade. Leukapheresis was used to collect peripheral blood mononuclear cells, which were then purified with Ficoll-Paque and frozen in human serum with around 10% DMSO. Right after sorting, the blood CD3+CD8+ cells were verified to be >95% pure, and DNA extraction followed. TCRbeta CDR3 regions were immunosequenced from genomic DNA with the immunoSEQ Assay. Prior to high-throughput sequencing, genomic DNA was amplified by bias-controlled multiplex PCR. As for the original processing: To quantify the absolute abundance of each unique TCRbeta CDR3 region, the sequences were collapsed and filtered. Clonality, defined as 1 minus Pielou's evenness, was calculated using only productive rearrangements. Clones with significantly greater frequencies in on-treatment versus baseline samples were identified using a previously published method. TCRdb took over this immuneACCESS table, retaining in-frame rearrangements with V and J assigned. Such tables are incomplete; in checked studies, under half of the missing clones stem from an unresolved V gene, and the remainder is unexplained. The V and J calls and clone size are taken from that table; D and trimming were inferred from the DNA. Within this sample are over 8,000 clones, with about 80% of them counted one time only. The top ten clonotypes cover roughly 50% of the sample.

This sequence was found in a human donor with melanoma. Sequencing used CD8+ T cells sorted from blood (inferred from file names), obtained from a patient given nivolumab and ipilimumab in sequence. Recombination connected TRBV28 to TRBJ1-4, and the D gene may be TRBD1, 6 bases matching. The CDR3 region: CASTATGLGSEKLFF. In nucleotides, the sequence is TGTGCCAGCACTGCAACAGGGTTGGGTAGTGAAAAACTGTTTTTT.